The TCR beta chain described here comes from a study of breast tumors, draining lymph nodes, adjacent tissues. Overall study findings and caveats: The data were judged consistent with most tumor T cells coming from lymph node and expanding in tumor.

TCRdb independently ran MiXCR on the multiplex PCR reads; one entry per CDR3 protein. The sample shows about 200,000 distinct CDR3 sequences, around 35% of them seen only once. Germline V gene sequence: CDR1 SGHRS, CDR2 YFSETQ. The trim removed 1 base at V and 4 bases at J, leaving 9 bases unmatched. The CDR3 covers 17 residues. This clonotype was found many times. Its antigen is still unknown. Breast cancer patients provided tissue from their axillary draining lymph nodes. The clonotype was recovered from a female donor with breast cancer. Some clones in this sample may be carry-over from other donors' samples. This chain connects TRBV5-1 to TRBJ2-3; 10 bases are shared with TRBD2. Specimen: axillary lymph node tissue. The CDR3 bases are TGCGCCAGCAGCTTGAGGCTAGCGGGAGTAGGACCAGATACGCAGTATTTT. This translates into CASSLRLAGVGPDTQYF.